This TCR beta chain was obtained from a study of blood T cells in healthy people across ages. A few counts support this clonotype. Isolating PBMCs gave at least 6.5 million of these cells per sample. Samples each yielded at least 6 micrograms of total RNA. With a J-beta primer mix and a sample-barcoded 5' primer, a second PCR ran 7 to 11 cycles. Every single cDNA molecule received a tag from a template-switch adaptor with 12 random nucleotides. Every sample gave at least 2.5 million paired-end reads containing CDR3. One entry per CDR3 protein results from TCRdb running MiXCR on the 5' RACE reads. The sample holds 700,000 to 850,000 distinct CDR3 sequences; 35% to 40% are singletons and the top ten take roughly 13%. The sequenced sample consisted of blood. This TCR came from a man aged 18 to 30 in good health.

CDR3 sequence reads: CASGDGSSYNSPLHF. The DNA for the CDR3 is TGTGCCAGCGGGGACGGAAGCTCCTATAATTCACCCCTCCACTTT. The chain has TRBV12-3 or TRBV12-4 and TRBJ1-6; a weak D match, TRBD1 (5 bases). The CDR3 totals 15 residues. Trimming stripped 8 bases from V and 0 bases from J, with 11 bases between.